The 13 T cell receptor beta chains below come from one sample, sequenced in a study of blood T cell repertoires in COVID-19. Sequencing was performed with immunoSEQ multiplex PCR; in TCRdb, only in-frame clones are kept and a portion is missing. This repertoire shows a few hundred thousand clones, about nine tenths found once; its top ten account for 10% to 15%. The sample comprised peripheral blood. These TCRs come from a woman aged 45-60 years with COVID-19, enrolled during active disease.

In DNA, the CDR3 is TGTGCCAGCAGTGAAGCATCCCCAGATTTCTACGAGCAGTACTTC. It encodes CASSEASPDFYEQYF. The chain has TRBV6-1 and TRBJ2-7; D uncertain. The ends were cut back, 0 bases at V and 3 bases at J, with 12 bases in the middle. Germline V CDR1 and CDR2: MNHNS, SASEGT. This CDR3 comprises 15 residues.

This chain joins TRBV10-2 and TRBJ2-5; D uncertain. Trimming cost V 6 bases and J 2 bases, with 10 bases left between them. The CDR3 covers 13 residues. The germline CDR1 and CDR2 sequences are WSHSY and SAAADI. Here the CDR3 DNA reads TGCGCCAGCAGCCTACAGATACAAGAGACCCAGTACTTC. Translated: CASSLQIQETQYF.

This clone appeared a single time. V is TRBV7-8 and J is TRBJ1-2; perhaps TRBD1 as D (5 bases). The germline V gene has CDR1 SGHVS and CDR2 FQNEAQ. The ends were cut back, 4 bases at V and 4 bases at J, with 13 bases in the middle. The length of the CDR3 is 14 residues. CDR3 in DNA: TGTGCCAGCAGCTCCTGGGGGGAAACCTATGGCTACACCTTC. Its translation is CASSSWGETYGYTF. The full variable domain, completed using reference TRBV7-8 and TRBJ1-2, is GAGVSQSPRYKVAKRGQDVALRCDPISGHVSLFWYQQALGQGPEFLTYFQNEAQLDKSGLPSDRFFAERPEGSVSTLKIQRTQQEDSAVYLCASSSWGETYGYTFGSGTRLTVV.

The chain is built from TRBV5-6 and TRBJ1-1, with a tentative D call TRBD1 (6 bases). Germline lookup yields CDR1 SGHDT and CDR2 YYEEEE. The V and J ends lost 3 bases and 0 bases respectively, with 12 bases between them. The CDR3 consists of 15 residues. CDR3 loop: CASSYQRGMNTEAFF. The CDR3 coding sequence is TGTGCCAGCAGCTACCAAAGGGGGATGAACACTGAAGCTTTCTTT.

The chain uses TRBV2 and TRBJ1-2, with D possibly being TRBD1 (5 bases). V gave up 8 bases and J gave up 2 bases, with 9 bases separating them. The length of the CDR3 is 12 residues. The germline V gene has CDR1 SNHLY and CDR2 FYNNEI. CDR3 protein: CASGGRNYGYTF. CDR3 in DNA: TGTGCCAGCGGGGGGAGAAACTATGGCTACACCTTC.

This chain links TRBV20-1 with TRBJ2-2; D unresolved. V lost 3 bases, J lost 1 base, and 9 bases lay in between. Germline V gives CDR1 DFQATT, CDR2 SNEGSKA (reference sequence). The CDR3 runs 14 residues. The CDR3 sequence: CSASPVWNTGELFF. DNA of the CDR3: TGCAGTGCTAGTCCCGTTTGGAACACCGGGGAGCTGTTTTTT.

Details on this clone: This same CDR3 is encoded by further DNA sequences in the sample. The gene calls are TRBV7-9 and TRBJ2-7, with D possibly being TRBD1 (6 bases). Deletions cut 1 base from V and 0 bases from J, with 7 bases between. Per the germline V gene, CDR1 is SEHNR and CDR2 is FQNEAQ (reference sequence). CDR3 size: 14 residues. The CDR3 region is CASSLGQASYEQYF. The CDR3 DNA sequence: TGTGCCAGCAGCTTAGGACAGGCCTCCTACGAGCAGTACTTC.

J is TRBJ2-2 and V is TRBV15; a possible D gene is TRBD2 (7 bases). CDR1 LNHNV and CDR2 YYDKDF come from the germline V gene (reference sequence). Trimming took off 5 bases at V and 0 bases at J, with 19 bases between the two ends. This CDR3 region has 18 residues. CDR3 region: CATSGSLKGGPNTGELFF. CDR3 nucleotides: TGTGCCACCAGCGGATCACTCAAGGGGGGGCCGAACACCGGGGAGCTGTTTTTT.

The chain carries TRBV24-1 and TRBJ2-5, with TRBD2 identical over 8 bases. CDR1 and CDR2 (germline): KGHDR, SFDVKD. The CDR3 runs 15 residues. The V segment lost 0 bases and the J segment 4 bases; nucleotides outside the gene matches: 3. CDR3 DNA sequence: TGTGCCACCAGTGATTTGGGGGGACTAGGAGAGACCCAGTACTTC. This translates into CATSDLGGLGETQYF.

The genes are TRBV10-2 and TRBJ2-3; D gene uncertain. Germline loops: CDR1 WSHSY, CDR2 SAAADI. Trimming removed 5 bases at V and 6 bases at J, with 9 bases between. This CDR3 is built from 12 residues. The CDR3 sequence: CASSSSSDTQYF. The CDR3 region has the DNA TGCGCCAGCAGTTCCAGTAGCGATACGCAGTATTTT.

The rearrangement joins TRBV18 to TRBJ2-1, with 7 bases identical to TRBD1. The J segment lost 6 bases and the V segment lost 4 bases, leaving 6 bases of the junction unmatched. Germline CDR1 KGHSH, CDR2 LQKENI. The CDR3 runs 14 residues. The CDR3 here is CASSRETGFNEQFF. As DNA, the CDR3 is TGTGCCAGCTCACGCGAGACAGGGTTCAATGAGCAGTTCTTC.

V and J are TRBV5-1 and TRBJ2-3, with a possible D match to TRBD2 (6 bases). Germline V gene data show CDR1 as SGHRS and CDR2 as YFSETQ. The CDR3 is made up of 14 amino acids. The V and J ends lost 7 bases and 4 bases respectively, with 16 bases between them. Here the CDR3 reads CASRLALPPDTQYF. The CDR3 region has the DNA TGCGCCAGCCGGCTAGCGCTACCCCCAGATACGCAGTATTTT. Combining the CDR3 with reference TRBV5-1 and TRBJ2-3 gives the whole variable domain KAGVTQTPRYLIKTRGQQVTLSCSPISGHRSVSWYQQTPGQGLQFLFEYFSETQRNKGNFPGRFSGRQFSNSRSEMNVSTLELGDSALYLCASRLALPPDTQYFGPGTRLTVL.

This chain uses TRBV27 with TRBJ1-5; D may be TRBD1 (5 bases). Germline loops: CDR1 MNHEY, CDR2 SMNVEV (reference sequence). Trimming pared 5 bases from V and 2 bases from J, leaving 13 bases between. The CDR3 extends over 15 amino acids. This CDR3 is CASSLGAGGNQPQHF. Here the CDR3 DNA reads TGTGCCAGCAGTCTTGGGGCAGGAGGCAATCAGCCCCAGCATTTT.